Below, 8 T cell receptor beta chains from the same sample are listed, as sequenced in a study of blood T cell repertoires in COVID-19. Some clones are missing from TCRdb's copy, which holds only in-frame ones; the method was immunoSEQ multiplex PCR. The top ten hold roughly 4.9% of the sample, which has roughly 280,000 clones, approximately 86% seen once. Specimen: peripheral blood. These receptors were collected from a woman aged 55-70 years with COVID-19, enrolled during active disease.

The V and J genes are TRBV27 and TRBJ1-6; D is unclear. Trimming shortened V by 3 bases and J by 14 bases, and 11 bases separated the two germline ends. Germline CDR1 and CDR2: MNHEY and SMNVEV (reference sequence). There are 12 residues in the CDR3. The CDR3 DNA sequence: TGTGCCAGCAGTTTGGCAGGTTTGGCCCTCCACTTT. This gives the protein CASSLAGLALHF.

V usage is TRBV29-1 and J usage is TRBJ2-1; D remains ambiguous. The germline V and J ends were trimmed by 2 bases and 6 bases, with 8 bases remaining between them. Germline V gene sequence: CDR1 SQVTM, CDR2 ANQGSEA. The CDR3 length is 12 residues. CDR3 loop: CSVEPVPNEQFF. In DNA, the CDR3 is TGCAGCGTTGAACCGGTGCCCAATGAGCAGTTCTTC.

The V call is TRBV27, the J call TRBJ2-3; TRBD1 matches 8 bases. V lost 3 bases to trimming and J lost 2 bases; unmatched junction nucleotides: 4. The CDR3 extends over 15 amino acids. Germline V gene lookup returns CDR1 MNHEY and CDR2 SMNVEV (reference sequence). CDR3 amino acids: CASSFRRGHTDTQYF. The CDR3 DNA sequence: TGTGCCAGCAGTTTCCGCAGGGGGCACACAGATACGCAGTATTTT.

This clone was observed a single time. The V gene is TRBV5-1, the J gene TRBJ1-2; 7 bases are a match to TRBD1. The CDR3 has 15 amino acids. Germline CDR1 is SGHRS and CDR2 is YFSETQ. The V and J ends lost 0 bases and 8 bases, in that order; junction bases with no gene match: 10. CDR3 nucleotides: TGCGCCAGCAGCTTGGGTCGGCAGGGGGTAGGAGGCTACACCTTC. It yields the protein CASSLGRQGVGGYTF. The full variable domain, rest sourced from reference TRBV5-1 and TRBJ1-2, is KAGVTQTPRYLIKTRGQQVTLSCSPISGHRSVSWYQQTPGQGLQFLFEYFSETQRNKGNFPGRFSGRQFSNSRSEMNVSTLELGDSALYLCASSLGRQGVGGYTFGSGTRLTVV.

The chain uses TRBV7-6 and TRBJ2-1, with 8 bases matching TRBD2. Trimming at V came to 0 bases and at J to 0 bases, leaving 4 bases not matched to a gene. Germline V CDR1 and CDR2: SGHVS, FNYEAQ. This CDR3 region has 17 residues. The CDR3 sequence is CASSLATSGSSYNEQFF. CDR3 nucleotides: TGTGCCAGCAGCTTAGCCACTAGCGGCAGCTCCTACAATGAGCAGTTCTTC.

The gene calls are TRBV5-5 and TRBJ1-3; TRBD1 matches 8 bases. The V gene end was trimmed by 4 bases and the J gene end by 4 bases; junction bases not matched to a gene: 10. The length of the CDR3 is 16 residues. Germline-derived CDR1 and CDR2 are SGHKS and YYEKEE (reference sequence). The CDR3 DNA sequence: TGTGCCAGCAGCCCTCAAACGACAGGGGCCGGAAACACCATATATTTT. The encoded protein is CASSPQTTGAGNTIYF.

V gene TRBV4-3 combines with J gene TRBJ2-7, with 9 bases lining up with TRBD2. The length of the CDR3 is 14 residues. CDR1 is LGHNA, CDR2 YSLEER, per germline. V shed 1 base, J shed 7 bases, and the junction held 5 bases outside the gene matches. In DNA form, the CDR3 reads TGCGCCAGCAGCCAAGTAGCGGGAGTTTCTGAGCAGTACTTC. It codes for CASSQVAGVSEQYF.

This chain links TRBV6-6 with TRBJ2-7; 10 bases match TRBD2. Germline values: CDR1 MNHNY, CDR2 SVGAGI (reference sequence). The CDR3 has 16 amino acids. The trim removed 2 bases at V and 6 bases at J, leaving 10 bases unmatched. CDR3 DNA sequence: TGTGCCAGCAGTTACCGCCAGGGAGCGGGGGGGGGCGAGCAGTACTTC. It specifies CASSYRQGAGGGEQYF.